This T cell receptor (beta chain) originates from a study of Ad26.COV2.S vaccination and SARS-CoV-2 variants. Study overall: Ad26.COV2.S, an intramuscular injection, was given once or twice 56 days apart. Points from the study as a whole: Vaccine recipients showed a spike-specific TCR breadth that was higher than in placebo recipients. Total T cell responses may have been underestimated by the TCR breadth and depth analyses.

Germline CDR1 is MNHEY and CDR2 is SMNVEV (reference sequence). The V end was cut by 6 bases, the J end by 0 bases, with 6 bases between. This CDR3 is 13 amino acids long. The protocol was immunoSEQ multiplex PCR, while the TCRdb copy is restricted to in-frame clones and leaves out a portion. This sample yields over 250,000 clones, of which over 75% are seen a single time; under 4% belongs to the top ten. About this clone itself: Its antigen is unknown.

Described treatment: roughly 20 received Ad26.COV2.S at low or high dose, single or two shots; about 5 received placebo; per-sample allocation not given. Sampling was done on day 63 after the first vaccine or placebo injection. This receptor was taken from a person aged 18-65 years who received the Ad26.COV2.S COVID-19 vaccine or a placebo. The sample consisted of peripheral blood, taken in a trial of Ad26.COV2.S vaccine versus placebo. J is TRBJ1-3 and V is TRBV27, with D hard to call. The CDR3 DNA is TGTGCCAGCAGCTTCGACTCTGGAAACACCATATATTTT. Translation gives CASSFDSGNTIYF.